One sample yielded the 3 T cell receptor beta chains listed below, sequenced in a study of blood T cell repertoires in COVID-19. This table comes from immunoSEQ multiplex PCR, and its TCRdb copy is limited to in-frame clones, with some not included. The data hold about 250,000 clones, with about four fifths observed a single time. The sequenced sample consisted of peripheral blood. The receptors here all came from an elderly man with acute or convalescent COVID-19.

V usage is TRBV2 and J usage is TRBJ1-2; TRBD1 agrees at 7 bases. The CDR3 has 15 amino acids. Per the germline V gene, CDR1 is SNHLY and CDR2 is FYNNEI. V lost 3 bases and J lost 2; bases outside the gene matches: 6. CDR3 DNA sequence: TGTGCCAGCAGTGAGGGACAGCGTCTCAACTATGGCTACACCTTC. Its protein product is CASSEGQRLNYGYTF.

V and J are TRBV18 and TRBJ1-6; possible D gene TRBD1, 5 bases. Trimming pared 6 bases from V and 5 bases from J, leaving 20 bases between. Germline CDR1 and CDR2: KGHSH and LQKENI. This CDR3 is built from 17 residues. This chain's CDR3 is CASSSRVTLLNNSPLHF. Written as DNA, the CDR3 is TGTGCCAGCTCGTCCAGGGTCACCCTACTAAATAATTCACCCCTCCACTTT.

V and J are TRBV6-5 and TRBJ1-2, with D perhaps matching TRBD1 (5 bases). V lost 6 bases and J 1 base, leaving 12 bases between the germline ends. CDR3 length: 14 residues. Germline V gives CDR1 MNHEY, CDR2 SVGAGI. The CDR3 reads CASRSQGFNYGYTF. DNA of the CDR3: TGTGCCAGCAGGAGCCAGGGATTTAACTATGGCTACACCTTC.